The rows below give T cell receptor beta chains drawn from one sample of a study of regulatory T cells in long-lasting Graves disease. TCRdb itself ran the multiplex PCR reads through MiXCR, one entry per CDR3 protein. The sample shows around 500,000 distinct CDR3 sequences, about 11% of them seen only once. The same sample was also used in a study of T cells in Graves' hyperthyroidism and ophthalmopathy.

Sequencing used peripheral blood mononuclear cells (PBMCs), obtained at new diagnosis, from a patient treated with antithyroid drugs. Receptors originate from a woman in her twenties or thirties with Graves disease. Both conserved end residues are part of each CDR3. The order of the fields is D gene, clone size, V gene, J gene, CDR3 protein, CDR3 DNA. The D gene is left open where the match is weak. Only part of the rows carry a size: once, few, many, or a class if the clone is expanded.

>TRBD1|NA|TRBV3-1|TRBJ1-1
CASRRHLGTGWAEAFF
TGTGCCAGCCGACGTCACCTGGGGACAGGGTGGGCTGAAGCTTTCTTT
>NA|many|TRBV6-5|TRBJ2-3
CASSYGIQNTDTQYF
TGTGCCAGCAGTTATGGCATCCAGAACACAGATACGCAGTATTTT
>NA|NA|TRBV7-2|TRBJ2-2
CASSPPGHTGELFF
TGTGCCAGCAGCCCACCGGGGCACACCGGGGAGCTGTTTTTT
>TRBD1|many|TRBV20-1|TRBJ2-6
CSAGTGGRLIGANVLTF
TGCAGTGCTGGCACAGGGGGCCGCCTAATTGGGGCCAACGTCCTGACTTTC
>NA|NA|TRBV12-5|TRBJ2-1
CASGLGRNEQFF
TGTGCTAGTGGTTTGGGACGGAATGAGCAGTTCTTC
>NA|many|TRBV7-3|TRBJ2-2
CASSLTVGSTGELFF
TGTGCCAGCAGCTTAACTGTGGGGAGCACCGGGGAGCTGTTTTTT
>NA|many|TRBV2|TRBJ1-2
CASSEYGGLYGYTF
TGTGCCAGCAGTGAATACGGGGGGCTCTATGGCTACACCTTC
>NA|many|TRBV6-1|TRBJ1-5
CASSVRFQAQPQHF
TGTGCCAGCTCGGTCCGTTTTCAGGCTCAGCCCCAGCATTTT
>NA|NA|TRBV30|TRBJ1-1
CAWRPGLSNTEAFF
TGTGCCTGGAGGCCGGGACTTTCGAACACTGAAGCTTTCTTT
>NA|many|TRBV28|TRBJ1-2
CASNSGDYGYTF
TGTGCCAGCAACTCCGGGGACTATGGCTACACCTTC
>NA|NA|TRBV5-1|TRBJ1-4
CASSLVTGYDEKLFF
TGCGCCAGCAGCTTGGTTACAGGGTACGATGAAAAACTGTTTTTT
>NA|many|TRBV19|TRBJ1-1
CASSMALRTVNTEAFF
TGTGCCAGTAGTATGGCCCTTAGGACAGTGAACACTGAAGCTTTCTTT
>NA|many|TRBV20-1|TRBJ2-7
CSVSGSYEQYF
TGCAGTGTTAGCGGATCCTACGAGCAGTACTTC
>TRBD2|NA|TRBV6-5|TRBJ2-2
CASSYWTTSASPGELFF
TGTGCCAGCAGTTACTGGACCACTAGCGCTTCCCCCGGGGAGCTGTTTTTT
>NA|NA|TRBV7-3|TRBJ2-7
CASSQYGTPLDEQYF
TGTGCCAGCAGCCAATACGGGACACCCTTGGACGAGCAGTACTTC
>NA|many|TRBV7-9|TRBJ2-1
CASSRRIPILYNEQFF
TGTGCCAGCAGCCGCCGCATACCGATACTATACAATGAGCAGTTCTTC
>NA|many|TRBV11-2|TRBJ2-5
CASSTIQRETQYF
TGTGCCAGCAGCACCATACAGCGGGAGACCCAGTACTTC
>NA|many|TRBV7-9|TRBJ2-3
CASSLLGGRQGTQYF
TGTGCCAGCAGCTTATTGGGCGGGAGACAGGGTACGCAGTATTTT
>NA|NA|TRBV6-2/TRBV6-3|TRBJ2-7
CASSYYRLVGDEQYF
TGTGCCAGCAGTTACTATAGGCTGGTTGGTGACGAGCAGTACTTC
>TRBD2|many|TRBV2|TRBJ2-7
CASTPLTSGLAYEQYF
TGTGCCAGCACCCCTTTGACTAGCGGTCTAGCCTACGAGCAGTACTTC
>TRBD2|few|TRBV18|TRBJ2-5
CASSPVAGDQETQYF
TGTGCCAGCTCACCGGTGGCGGGGGATCAAGAGACCCAGTACTTC
>NA|many|TRBV19|TRBJ2-4
CASSIAPSARRYIQYF
TGTGCCAGTAGTATCGCACCTAGCGCAAGAAGGTACATTCAGTACTTC
>NA|few|TRBV29-1|TRBJ1-2
CSSGAGTNYGYTF
TGCAGCTCGGGGGCCGGGACTAACTATGGCTACACCTTC
>NA|many|TRBV25-1|TRBJ2-3
CASSGKTSTDTQYF
TGTGCCAGCAGCGGGAAGACTAGCACAGATACGCAGTATTTT
>NA|few|TRBV5-6|TRBJ2-1
CASSLLGHLNEQFF
TGTGCCAGCAGTCTTCTGGGACACCTCAATGAGCAGTTCTTC
>TRBD2|few|TRBV7-2|TRBJ2-1
CASSLAGTSGGSSYNEQFF
TGTGCCAGCAGCTTAGCCGGGACTAGCGGGGGGAGCTCCTACAATGAGCAGTTCTTC
>TRBD1|once|TRBV7-8|TRBJ2-7
CASRLGQPREQYF
TGTGCCAGCAGATTGGGACAGCCGAGAGAGCAGTACTTC
>TRBD2|many|TRBV28|TRBJ2-3
CASSFGLAGGPGTDTQYF
TGTGCCAGCAGTTTCGGGCTAGCGGGAGGCCCAGGCACAGATACGCAGTATTTT
>NA|many|TRBV11-2|TRBJ1-1
CASSLTGPMNTEAFF
TGTGCCAGCAGCTTAACGGGACCGATGAACACTGAAGCTTTCTTT
>TRBD2|once|TRBV24-1|TRBJ2-3
CATSDLPIAGGTDTQYF
TGTGCCACCAGTGATTTGCCTATAGCGGGTGGAACAGATACGCAGTATTTT
>NA|many|TRBV6-5|TRBJ2-2
CASSYGRTHLNTGELFF
TGTGCCAGCAGTTACGGGAGGACTCATCTAAACACCGGGGAGCTGTTTTTT
>NA|many|TRBV6-1|TRBJ1-5
CASTPDTLPWPQHF
TGTGCCAGCACCCCGGACACCCTCCCGTGGCCCCAGCATTTT
>NA|NA|TRBV19|TRBJ1-5
CASLDRPNQPQHF
TGTGCCAGCCTGGACCGACCCAATCAGCCCCAGCATTTT
>NA|many|TRBV18|TRBJ1-5
CASSPHSNQPQHF
TGTGCCAGCTCACCGCATAGCAATCAGCCCCAGCATTTT
>NA|NA|TRBV24-1|TRBJ2-7
CATSDGSYEQYF
TGTGCCACCAGTGACGGATCCTACGAGCAGTACTTC
>NA|NA|TRBV7-2|TRBJ2-2
CASSLTYRSHAGELFF
TGTGCCAGCAGCTTAACCTACAGGTCCCATGCCGGGGAGCTGTTTTTT
>NA|many|TRBV2|TRBJ2-7
CASSDLRLLF
TGTGCCAGCAGTGATTTACGCCTCCTCTTC